The 31 T cell receptor beta chains in this list originate from one sample, sequenced in a study of T cell repertoires in cytomegalovirus infection. TCRdb ran MiXCR on the reads and lists one entry per CDR3 protein. Among approximately 320,000 distinct CDR3 sequences listed, 9.5% were seen once. Input material: PBMCs. The receptors originated from a human donor in good health (CMV status not recorded). Some clones in this sample may be carry-over from other donors' samples.

This clonotype was observed a handful of times. V gene TRBV4-3 combines with J gene TRBJ1-2; D might be TRBD1 (5 bases). V dropped 4 bases and J dropped 6 bases, with 15 bases sitting between them. Germline assignment: CDR1 LGHNA and CDR2 YSLEER. The CDR3 covers 14 residues. The CDR3 protein is CASSRREGTHGYTF. CDR3 DNA: TGCGCCAGCAGCCGGAGAGAGGGGACTCATGGCTACACCTTC.

There are many counts of this clonotype. The chain combines TRBV7-3 with TRBJ1-3, with D tentatively TRBD1 (6 bases). Trimming cost V 0 bases and J 2 bases, with 17 bases left between them. In germline, CDR1 is SGHTA, CDR2 FQGTGA. The CDR3 spans 18 residues. DNA of the CDR3: TGTGCCAGCAGCTTAACGGGATCGGCAGGGGTAACTGGAAACACCATATATTTT. Protein: CASSLTGSAGVTGNTIYF. The complete variable domain, with remaining parts taken from reference TRBV7-3 and TRBJ1-3, reads GAGVSQTPSNKVTEKGKYVELRCDPISGHTALYWYRQSLGQGPEFLIYFQGTGAADDSGLPNDRFFAVRPEGSVSTLKIQRTERGDSAVYLCASSLTGSAGVTGNTIYFGEGSWLTVV.

The chain is built from TRBV4-1 and TRBJ2-7; 9 nucleotides agree with TRBD1. The length of the CDR3 is 14 residues. V shed 5 bases, J shed 2 bases, and the junction held 4 bases outside the gene matches. Germline loops: CDR1 MGHRA, CDR2 YSYEKL. CDR3 residues: CASSFRQGAYEQYF. The CDR3 nucleotides read TGCGCCAGCAGCTTCCGACAGGGGGCCTACGAGCAGTACTTC.

This clonotype came up many times. J is TRBJ2-1 and V is TRBV28; D gene ambiguous. Trimming took 7 bases from V and 2 from J, leaving 9 bases between them. The CDR3 is 13 residues long. Germline assignment: CDR1 MDHEN and CDR2 SYDVKM. The CDR3 sequence: CASTEPPYNEQFF. In DNA form, the CDR3 reads TGTGCCAGCACGGAGCCACCCTACAATGAGCAGTTCTTC.

This clonotype was detected once. Just one base apart from a much larger clone, this may be a read error. The CDR3 coding sequence is TGTGCCTCTAGATCACTAACGGGGGCAACCACAGATACGCAGTATTTT. Translation gives CASRSLTGATTDTQYF. The chain combines TRBV10-3 with TRBJ2-3; D is possibly TRBD1 or TRBD2 (6 bases each). V lost 11 bases and J 2 bases, leaving 23 bases between the germline ends. The CDR3 length is 16 residues. The V gene's germline CDR1 is ENHRY and CDR2 SYGVKD.

The chain uses TRBV6-2 or TRBV6-3 and TRBJ2-5; D ambiguous. V lost 6 bases to trimming and J lost 4 bases, with 15 bases between them. Germline V gene sequence: CDR1 MNHEY, CDR2 SVGEGT. This CDR3 is 14 amino acids long. The CDR3 sequence: CASRPGSVRETQYF. CDR3 DNA: TGTGCCAGCAGGCCTGGGTCCGTCCGAGAGACCCAGTACTTC.

In regard to this clonotype: A read error is possible here, since a much larger clone lies one base away. V and J are TRBV25-1 and TRBJ1-3; possibly TRBD1 for D (6 bases). CDR1 is MGHDK, CDR2 SYGVNS, per germline. This CDR3 spans 16 amino acids. The CDR3 spells CASSVPRSGVGNTTYF. In DNA form, the CDR3 reads TGTGCCAGCAGTGTACCCCGATCAGGGGTGGGAAACACCACATATTTT. Variable domain in full (rest from reference TRBV25-1 and TRBJ1-3): EADIYQTPRYLVIGTGKKITLECSQTMGHDKMYWYQQDPGMELHLIHYSYGVNSTEKGDLSSESTVSRIRTEHFPLTLESARPSHTSQYLCASSVPRSGVGNTTYFGEGSWLTVV.

The chain is built from TRBV28 and TRBJ1-3; 8 bases are a match to TRBD1. The germline gives CDR1 MDHEN, CDR2 SYDVKM. J gave up 4 bases and V 3 bases, and 5 bases lay outside the gene matches. The CDR3 extends over 15 amino acids. CDR3 DNA: TGTGCCAGCAGTTTGCCGACAGGGGCCGGAAACACCATATATTTT. This gives the protein CASSLPTGAGNTIYF.

This clonotype has ten or more counts. The chain uses TRBV4-2 and TRBJ1-6, with unresolved D. Germline-derived CDR1 and CDR2 are LGHNA and YNFKEQ. This CDR3 is built from 17 residues. The V end lost 0 bases, the J end lost 1 base, and 10 bases lay between the germline ends. The CDR3 loop is CASSQDKTISYNSPLHF. The DNA for the CDR3 is TGTGCCAGCAGCCAAGATAAGACCATTTCCTATAATTCACCCCTCCACTTT.

This clonotype was seen many times. The gene calls are TRBV12-3 or TRBV12-4 and TRBJ1-5, with D possibly TRBD1 on 6 matching bases. With 2 bases removed from V and 11 bases from J, the gap between germline ends came to 10 bases. The CDR3 covers 12 residues. DNA of the CDR3: TGTGCCAGCAGTTTACCGGACAGCGCCCAGCATTTT. The encoded protein is CASSLPDSAQHF.

This clonotype was picked up a small number of times. V and J are TRBV19 and TRBJ2-2, with D hard to call. CDR1 and CDR2 from the germline V gene are LNHDA and SQIVND (reference sequence). V lost 3 bases and J 1 base, leaving 6 bases between the germline ends. CDR3 length: 14 amino acids. DNA of the CDR3: TGTGCCAGTAGTATTGCGGAGAACACCGGGGAGCTGTTTTTT. Its translation is CASSIAENTGELFF.

This sequence joins TRBV4-2 and TRBJ1-2; no reliable D call. Germline values: CDR1 LGHNA, CDR2 YNFKEQ. This CDR3 is built from 15 residues. Trimming left V 0 bases short and J 2 bases short, with 10 bases between. The CDR3 loop is CASSQDEAVNYGYTF. For the CDR3, the DNA is TGTGCCAGCAGCCAAGATGAGGCAGTAAACTATGGCTACACCTTC.

Worth noting for this clonotype: A much larger clone sits a single nucleotide away, making a read error possible. The chain recombines TRBV7-2 with TRBJ2-7; tentatively, D is TRBD2 (6 bases). The germline gives CDR1 SGHTA, CDR2 FQGNSA. The CDR3 totals 15 residues. Between the trimmed V and J ends, which lost 6 bases and 6 bases, there was a span of 21 bases. The CDR3 coding sequence is TGTGCCAGCAGTCCAAAGGGGTCCGGGAGCAGCGAGCAGTACTTC. Its translation is CASSPKGSGSSEQYF.

This clonotype was found many times. J is TRBJ2-5 and V is TRBV12-3 or TRBV12-4; 8 bases line up with TRBD2. The CDR3 consists of 18 residues. V shed 6 bases, J shed 4 bases, and the junction held 19 bases outside the gene matches. CDR3 DNA: TGTGCCAGCAGCCACAAGGCAGGTCCTAGCGGGTGGGGAGAGACCCAGTACTTC. Its translation: CASSHKAGPSGWGETQYF.

About this clonotype itself: This likely comes from a read error, as the CDR3 has no conserved phenylalanine or tryptophan at its end. V gene TRBV11-2 combines with J gene TRBJ2-2; 7 bases fit TRBD2. J was trimmed by 1 base and V by 5 bases; bases with no gene match: 4. The CDR3 is 15 residues long. Germline lookup yields CDR1 SGHAT and CDR2 FQNNGV. This CDR3 reads CASSVTSVNTGELFC. DNA for the CDR3: TGTGCCAGCAGCGTTACTAGCGTGAACACCGGGGAGCTGTTTTGT.

This clonotype was observed a handful of times. V and J are TRBV4-2 and TRBJ2-7, with no clear D. Germline V lookup: CDR1 LGHNA, CDR2 YNFKEQ. CDR3 size: 15 residues. Trimming stripped 1 base from V and 3 bases from J, with 13 bases between. CDR3 in DNA: TGTGCCAGCAGCCAAGGGGATGAAGGGTACTACGAGCAGTACTTC. Its translation: CASSQGDEGYYEQYF.

This clonotype has a handful of counts. The V call is TRBV6-1, the J call TRBJ2-1, with 10 nucleotides matching TRBD2. The germline CDR1 and CDR2 sequences are MNHNS and SASEGT. The junction had 7 bases not matched to a gene; V was cut back by 7 bases and J by 4 bases. There are 15 residues in the CDR3. CDR3 in amino acids: CASNTLAGLYNEQFF. The CDR3 DNA follows: TGTGCCAGCAATACACTAGCGGGACTTTACAATGAGCAGTTCTTC.

This clonotype was seen more than once but under ten times. The V and J genes are TRBV20-1 and TRBJ2-3; no reliable D call. The germline V and J ends were trimmed by 4 bases and 5 bases, with 7 bases remaining between them. From germline, CDR1 is DFQATT and CDR2 SNEGSKA (reference sequence). This CDR3 region has 11 residues. In DNA, the CDR3 is TGCAGTGCTAAAAAGGGAGATACGCAGTATTTT. Protein product: CSAKKGDTQYF.

The V gene is TRBV28, the J gene TRBJ2-1, with D maybe TRBD2 (7 bases). Looked up from germline, CDR1 is MDHEN and CDR2 is SYDVKM. The CDR3 extends over 13 amino acids. V lost 7 bases to trimming and J lost 10 bases, with 17 bases between them. The CDR3 is CASTLGGRGEQFF. The CDR3 nucleotides read TGTGCCAGCACCCTGGGAGGGAGGGGGGAGCAGTTCTTC.

This clonotype was picked up a small number of times. V is TRBV12-5 and J is TRBJ1-3; D is ambiguous. Trimming left V 5 bases short and J 5 bases short, with 10 bases between. From germline, CDR1 is LGHNT and CDR2 FRNRAP. This CDR3 spans 13 amino acids. The CDR3 loop reads CASGPTGRNTIYF. As DNA, the CDR3 is TGTGCTAGTGGTCCGACTGGGAGAAACACCATATATTTT. The full variable domain, completed using reference TRBV12-5 and TRBJ1-3, is DARVTQTPRHKVTEMGQEVTMRCQPILGHNTVFWYRQTMMQGLELLAYFRNRAPLDDSGMPKDRFSAEMPDATLATLKIQPSEPRDSAVYFCASGPTGRNTIYFGEGSWLTVV.

This clonotype occurred a few times. The V gene is TRBV19, the J gene TRBJ2-5; 11 bases line up with TRBD1. Per germline, CDR1 LNHDA and CDR2 SQIVND (reference sequence). The length of the CDR3 is 14 residues. V lost 6 bases and J lost 9; bases outside the gene matches: 9. The CDR3 loop is CASSTGGQGGSQYF. The CDR3 region has the DNA TGTGCCAGTAGCACGGGGGGACAGGGGGGATCCCAGTACTTC.

The table lists this clonotype with many counts. The chain carries TRBV12-3 or TRBV12-4 and TRBJ1-2; 10 nucleotides line up with TRBD1. The V gene end was trimmed by 4 bases and the J gene end by 8 bases; junction bases not matched to a gene: 16. The CDR3 has 17 residues. CDR3: CASSWDATGTGARGYTF. The CDR3 coding sequence is TGTGCCAGCAGTTGGGATGCGACCGGGACAGGGGCTCGAGGCTACACCTTC.

This clonotype occurred a few times. The genes are TRBV6-2 or TRBV6-3 and TRBJ2-4; D remains unclear. The V end lost 0 bases, the J end lost 0 bases, and 9 bases lay between the germline ends. The CDR3 loop spans 16 amino acids. In germline, CDR1 is MNHEY, CDR2 SVGEGT. CDR3 residues: CASSYSKRLAKNIQYF. DNA of the CDR3: TGTGCCAGCAGTTACTCGAAGAGACTAGCCAAAAACATTCAGTACTTC.

This clonotype occurred many times. The V gene is TRBV7-2, the J gene TRBJ2-7; TRBD1 or TRBD2 may be the D gene (6 bases each). The germline V gene has CDR1 SGHTA and CDR2 FQGNSA. The CDR3 covers 14 residues. Deletions cut 0 bases from V and 5 bases from J, with 11 bases between. The CDR3 DNA follows: TGTGCCAGCAGCTTAGCATGGGGGGCCGACGAGCAGTACTTC. Protein product: CASSLAWGADEQYF.

This clonotype was seen repeatedly, ten times or more. The rearrangement joins TRBV7-2 to TRBJ2-5; D call uncertain. The CDR3 sequence is 12 residues long. The germline V gene has CDR1 SGHTA and CDR2 FQGNSA. Trimming took off 6 bases at V and 4 bases at J, with 9 bases between the two ends. CDR3 in DNA: TGTGCCAGCAGTTACTGGGGAGAGACCCAGTACTTC. Translation gives CASSYWGETQYF.

V usage is TRBV7-2 and J usage is TRBJ1-4; 7 bases line up with TRBD1. CDR1 and CDR2 from the germline V gene are SGHTA and FQGNSA. The CDR3 is made up of 15 amino acids. Trimming removed 1 base from V and 7 bases from J; junction bases left unmatched: 6. CDR3 in DNA: TGTGCCAGCAGCTTAGTACCAGGGGGGGCTGAAAAACTGTTTTTT. Its translation: CASSLVPGGAEKLFF.

V gene TRBV20-1 combines with J gene TRBJ2-3, with 11 nucleotides matching TRBD1. CDR1 and CDR2 from the germline V gene are DFQATT and SNEGSKA (reference sequence). Unmatched junction bases numbered 7, after V lost 5 bases and J lost 6 bases. This CDR3 has 14 amino acids. CDR3 sequence reads: CSAGGQGVRDTQYF. For the CDR3, the DNA is TGCAGTGCTGGGGGACAGGGGGTCCGGGATACGCAGTATTTT.

The chain recombines TRBV28 with TRBJ2-7; tentatively, D is TRBD2 (7 bases). The V end was cut by 11 bases, the J end by 1 base, with 12 bases between. This CDR3 spans 12 amino acids. Germline lookup yields CDR1 MDHEN and CDR2 SYDVKM. CDR3 region: CAWGGPSYEQYF. Here the CDR3 DNA reads TGTGCCTGGGGGGGGCCATCCTACGAGCAGTACTTC.

The genes are TRBV20-1 and TRBJ1-4; D is unclear. Trimming left V 7 bases short and J 6 bases short, with 9 bases between. CDR1 DFQATT and CDR2 SNEGSKA come from the germline V gene (reference sequence). The CDR3 runs 11 residues. The CDR3 spells CSGRFDEKLFF. CDR3 sequence (DNA): TGCAGTGGTCGGTTTGATGAAAAACTGTTTTTT.

This clonotype was recorded at least ten times. The chain joins TRBV28 to TRBJ2-2; D gene unclear. Trimming removed 7 bases from V and 4 bases from J, with 16 bases in between. CDR1 is MDHEN and CDR2 is SYDVKM in the germline V gene. The CDR3 loop spans 15 amino acids. The chain's CDR3 is CASKVGSLLTGELFF. As DNA, the CDR3 is TGTGCCAGCAAGGTGGGCAGTCTTCTCACCGGGGAGCTGTTTTTT.

The chain links TRBV10-3 to TRBJ1-4, with D possibly matching TRBD1 (5 bases). Trimming shortened V by 5 bases and J by 8 bases, and 9 bases separated the two germline ends. The germline V gene has CDR1 ENHRY and CDR2 SYGVKD. The CDR3 runs 12 residues. The CDR3 nucleotides read TGTGCCATCAGTCGGGCAGGGGAAAAACTGTTTTTT. Translation gives CAISRAGEKLFF.